These T cell receptor beta chains were read from a single sample in a study of beta chain features in type 1 diabetes. The repertoire was sequenced with immunoSEQ multiplex PCR; TCRdb's copy has only in-frame clones and lacks some. The sample carries over 100,000 clones, approximately 39% recorded once. The source material was stem cell memory CD4+ T cells from blood. Receptor source: a woman under 30 in good health. The CDR3 runs from the conserved cysteine through the conserved F or W. D genes are given only for firm matches. Size is stated for part of the rows, as once, few or many counts, or as a class when the clone is expanded.

>.|TRBJ2-4|.|TRBV6-5|13
CASGLEAKNIQYF
TGTGCCAGCGGTCTGGAGGCCAAAAACATTCAGTACTTC
>few|TRBJ2-6|TRBD1|TRBV18|16
CASSPQGALGANVLTF
TGTGCCAGCTCACCCCAGGGGGCGCTTGGGGCCAACGTCCTGACTTTC
>.|TRBJ2-5|.|TRBV19|14
CASSIRLSRETQYF
TGTGCCAGTAGTATACGGTTGTCCCGGGAGACCCAGTACTTC
>.|TRBJ1-4|.|TRBV19|15
CASRLLWGGGEKLFF
TGTGCCAGTAGACTCCTATGGGGAGGCGGTGAAAAACTGTTTTTT
>few|TRBJ1-1|TRBD1|TRBV4-1|15
CASSQDPGQVTEAFF
TGCGCCAGCAGCCAAGACCCGGGACAGGTCACTGAAGCTTTCTTT
>.|TRBJ2-2|TRBD1|TRBV4-3|17
CASSQDVTGPNTGELFF
TGCGCCAGCAGCCAAGACGTGACAGGGCCAAACACCGGGGAGCTGTTTTTT
>.|TRBJ1-2|.|TRBV28|16
CASSPPSGGTYYGYTF
TGTGCCAGCAGTCCCCCTTCTGGAGGGACTTACTATGGCTACACCTTC
>.|TRBJ1-1|.|TRBV7-9|13
CASRLTMNTEAFF
TGTGCCAGCAGACTCACCATGAACACTGAAGCTTTCTTT
>once|TRBJ2-7|.|TRBV5-6|14
CASSLQGGRLEQYF
TGTGCCAGCAGCTTACAAGGGGGTCGGCTCGAGCAGTACTTC
>.|TRBJ2-1|TRBD1|TRBV7-2|17
CASSLQTGTGKNNEQFF
TGTGCCAGCAGCTTACAAACCGGGACAGGGAAGAATAATGAGCAGTTCTTC
>.|TRBJ2-7|TRBD2|TRBV4-1|16
CASSFSGLAGAREQYF
TGCGCCAGCAGCTTCTCGGGACTAGCGGGAGCTCGCGAGCAGTACTTC
>.|TRBJ2-7|TRBD1|TRBV28|15
CASSLWTGGFYEQYF
TGTGCCAGCAGCCTCTGGACAGGGGGGTTCTACGAGCAGTACTTC
>few|TRBJ1-2|TRBD1|TRBV6-5|13
CATRTGGGYGYTF
TGTGCCACCAGGACAGGGGGCGGCTATGGCTACACCTTC
>.|TRBJ2-3|.|TRBV7-9|10
CSPLTDTQYF
TGTAGCCCCCTCACAGATACGCAGTATTTT
>.|TRBJ1-2|TRBD1|TRBV28|15
CASSLGTGIHYGYTF
TGTGCCAGCAGTCTGGGGACAGGGATACACTATGGCTACACCTTC
>.|TRBJ2-7|.|TRBV5-1|13
CATSGLNSYEQYF
TGCGCCACCAGTGGACTGAACTCCTACGAGCAGTACTTC
>once|TRBJ1-4|TRBD1|TRBV9|14
CASSVTGVGEKLFF
TGTGCCAGCAGCGTTACAGGGGTTGGTGAAAAACTGTTTTTT
>.|TRBJ2-5|.|TRBV7-2|14
CASSHAPVWETQYF
TGTGCCAGCAGTCACGCACCAGTATGGGAGACCCAGTACTTC
>few|TRBJ1-4|.|TRBV9|15
CASSVFGSSDEKLFF
TGTGCCAGCAGCGTCTTTGGGAGTTCCGATGAAAAACTGTTTTTT
>.|TRBJ1-4|.|TRBV4-1|13
CARSRTLGEKLFF
TGCGCCAGGAGTCGGACTTTGGGTGAAAAACTGTTTTTT
>.|TRBJ2-7|TRBD1|TRBV5-5|16
CASSLRTGGKYYEQYF
TGTGCCAGCAGCTTGAGGACAGGGGGCAAGTATTACGAGCAGTACTTC
>.|TRBJ2-7|.|TRBV7-9|12
CASSSVVYEQYF
TGTGCCAGCAGCTCTGTCGTCTACGAGCAGTACTTC
>few|TRBJ2-7|TRBD2|TRBV6-5|15
CASSYSGLAAYEQYF
TGTGCCAGCAGTTATTCGGGACTAGCGGCCTACGAGCAGTACTTC
>.|TRBJ2-7|TRBD2|TRBV27|14
CASSSSSGSYEQYF
TGTGCCAGCAGTTCCTCTAGCGGGAGCTACGAGCAGTACTTC
>.|TRBJ1-5|.|TRBV27|14
CASSFAGAHQPQHF
TGTGCCAGCAGTTTCGCAGGGGCCCACCAGCCCCAGCATTTT
>.|TRBJ2-1|TRBD1|TRBV28|15
CASSLGQGTNNEQFF
TGTGCCAGCAGCCTGGGACAGGGGACCAACAATGAGCAGTTCTTC
>.|TRBJ2-1|.|TRBV12-5|15
CASGLGAGRNNEQFF
TGTGCTAGTGGTTTGGGGGCAGGGAGGAACAATGAGCAGTTCTTC
>many|TRBJ2-4|.|TRBV7-9|14
CASSLIGRAKLQYF
TGTGCCAGCAGCTTAATCGGCAGGGCGAAACTTCAGTACTTC
>few|TRBJ2-6|.|TRBV14|19
CASSLFPPRLNSGANVLTF
TGTGCCAGCAGCCTCTTTCCCCCGAGGCTAAACTCTGGGGCCAACGTCCTGACTTTC
>.|TRBJ1-4|.|TRBV4-3|14
CASSQDLRVEKLFF
TGCGCCAGCAGCCAAGATCTGAGGGTTGAAAAACTGTTTTTT
>.|TRBJ2-3|TRBD2|TRBV7-2|18
CASSLEGLAGGRGDTQYF
TGTGCCAGCAGCTTAGAGGGACTAGCGGGAGGGCGGGGAGATACGCAGTATTTT
>few|TRBJ2-7|TRBD2|TRBV27|16
CASKRIGLAESYEQYF
TGTGCCAGCAAAAGGATAGGACTAGCGGAATCCTACGAGCAGTACTTC
>.|TRBJ2-1|TRBD2|TRBV15|19
CATSRASAGEMVGYNEQFF
TGTGCCACCAGCAGAGCATCAGCGGGAGAAATGGTTGGCTACAATGAGCAGTTCTTC
>.|TRBJ1-5|.|TRBV5-1|13
CASSSGDNQPQHF
TGCGCCAGCAGTTCAGGGGACAATCAGCCCCAGCATTTT
>once|TRBJ2-3|.|TRBV19|14
CASSITGSTDTQYF
TGTGCCAGTAGTATTACTGGTAGCACAGATACGCAGTATTTT
>.|TRBJ1-2|.|TRBV5-1|15
CASSLKSRVGYGYTF
TGCGCCAGCAGCTTAAAATCCAGGGTCGGCTATGGCTACACCTTC
>.|TRBJ2-7|.|TRBV5-6|15
CASSLAGAIHYEQYF
TGTGCCAGCAGCTTGGCCGGTGCCATCCATTACGAGCAGTACTTC
>.|TRBJ2-5|.|TRBV5-1|14
CASSFLGVFETQYF
TGCGCCAGCAGCTTTCTCGGGGTCTTTGAGACCCAGTACTTC
>.|TRBJ2-6|TRBD2|TRBV5-4|17
CASSSGREGRGANVLTF
TGTGCCAGCAGCTCCGGTAGGGAGGGGAGGGGGGCCAACGTCCTGACTTTC
>few|TRBJ1-4|.|TRBV15|15
CATSREKAGDEKLFF
TGTGCCACCAGCAGAGAGAAGGCAGGGGATGAAAAACTGTTTTTT
>.|TRBJ2-1|.|TRBV9|15
CASSVGGGSYNEQFF
TGTGCCAGCAGCGTAGGAGGGGGCTCCTACAATGAGCAGTTCTTC
>.|TRBJ2-7|.|TRBV5-6|11
CASSLAGEQYF
TGTGCCAGCAGCTTGGCAGGCGAGCAGTACTTC
>.|TRBJ2-1|TRBD2|TRBV28|17
CASRPPRTSGTHNEQFF
TGTGCCAGCAGGCCACCCCGTACTAGCGGCACTCACAATGAGCAGTTCTTC